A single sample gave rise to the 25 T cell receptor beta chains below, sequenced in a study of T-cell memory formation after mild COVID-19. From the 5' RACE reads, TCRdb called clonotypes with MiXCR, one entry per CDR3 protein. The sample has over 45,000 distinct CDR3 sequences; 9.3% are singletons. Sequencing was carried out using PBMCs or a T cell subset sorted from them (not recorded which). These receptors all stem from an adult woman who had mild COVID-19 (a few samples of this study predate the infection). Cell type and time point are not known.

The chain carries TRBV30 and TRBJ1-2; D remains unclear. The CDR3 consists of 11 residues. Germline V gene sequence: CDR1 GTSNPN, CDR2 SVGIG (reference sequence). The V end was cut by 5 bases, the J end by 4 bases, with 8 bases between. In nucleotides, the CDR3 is TGTGCCTGGGGGCGCGGCTATGGCTACACCTTC. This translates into CAWGRGYGYTF.

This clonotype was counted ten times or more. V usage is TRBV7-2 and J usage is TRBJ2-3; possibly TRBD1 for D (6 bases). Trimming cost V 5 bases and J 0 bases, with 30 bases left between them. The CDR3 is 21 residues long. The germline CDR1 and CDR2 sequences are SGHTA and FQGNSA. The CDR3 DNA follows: TGTGCCAGCAGCGGCACCAGGGGACGGAATGATTCCCTTAGGAGCACAGATACGCAGTATTTT. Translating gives CASSGTRGRNDSLRSTDTQYF.

CDR3 loop: CASSWGPGLAGLSHEQFF. CDR3 bases: TGTGCCAGCAGCTGGGGCCCGGGACTAGCGGGACTGTCTCATGAGCAGTTCTTC. The V gene is TRBV5-4, the J gene TRBJ2-1, with 13 bases aligning to TRBD2. CDR1 is SGHNT, CDR2 YYREEE, per germline (reference sequence). CDR3 length: 18 residues. V lost 3 bases, J lost 8 bases, and 14 bases stayed unmatched. Filled out from reference TRBV5-4 and TRBJ2-1, the complete variable domain reads ETGVTQSPTHLIKTRGQQVTLRCSSQSGHNTVSWYQQALGQGPQFIFQYYREEENGRGNFPPRFSGLQFPNYSSELNVNALELDDSALYLCASSWGPGLAGLSHEQFFGPGTRLTVL.

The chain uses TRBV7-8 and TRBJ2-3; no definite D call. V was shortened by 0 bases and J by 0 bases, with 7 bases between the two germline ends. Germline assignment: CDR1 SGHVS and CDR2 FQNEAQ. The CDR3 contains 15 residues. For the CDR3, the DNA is TGTGCCAGCAGCTTAGCGCGCCACAGCACAGATACGCAGTATTTT. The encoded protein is CASSLARHSTDTQYF.

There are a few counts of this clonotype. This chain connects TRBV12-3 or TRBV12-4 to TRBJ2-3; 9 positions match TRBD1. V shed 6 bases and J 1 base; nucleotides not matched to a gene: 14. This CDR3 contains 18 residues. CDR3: CASRRCSWTGDCTDTQYF. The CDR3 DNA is TGTGCCAGCAGACGCTGTAGCTGGACAGGGGATTGCACAGATACGCAGTATTTT.

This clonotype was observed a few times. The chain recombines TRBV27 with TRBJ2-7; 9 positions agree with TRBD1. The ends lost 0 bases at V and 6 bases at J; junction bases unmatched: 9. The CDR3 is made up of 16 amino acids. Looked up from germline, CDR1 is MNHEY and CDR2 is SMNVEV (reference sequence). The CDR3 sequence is CASSLSPTGTGREQYF. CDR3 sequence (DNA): TGTGCCAGCAGTTTATCGCCTACCGGGACAGGGCGCGAGCAGTACTTC.

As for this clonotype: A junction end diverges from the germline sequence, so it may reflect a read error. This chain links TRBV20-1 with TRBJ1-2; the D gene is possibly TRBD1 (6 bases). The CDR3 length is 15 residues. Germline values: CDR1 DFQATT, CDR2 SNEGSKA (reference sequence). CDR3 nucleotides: TGCAGTTCTAGAGATAAAGACAGGAGAAAGAATGGCTACACCTTC. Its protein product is CSSRDKDRRKNGYTF.

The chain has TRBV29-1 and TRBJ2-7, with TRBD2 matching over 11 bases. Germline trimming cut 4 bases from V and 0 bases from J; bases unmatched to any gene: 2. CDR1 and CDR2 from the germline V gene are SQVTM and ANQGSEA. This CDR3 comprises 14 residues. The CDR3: CSVGGLADSYEQYF. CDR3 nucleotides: TGCAGCGTTGGGGGACTAGCGGACTCCTACGAGCAGTACTTC.

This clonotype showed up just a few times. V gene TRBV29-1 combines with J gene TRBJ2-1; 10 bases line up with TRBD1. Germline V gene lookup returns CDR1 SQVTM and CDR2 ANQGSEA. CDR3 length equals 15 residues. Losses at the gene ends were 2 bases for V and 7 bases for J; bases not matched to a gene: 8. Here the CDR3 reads CSVEPLDRGLNEQFF. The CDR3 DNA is TGCAGCGTTGAACCGCTCGACAGGGGGCTAAATGAGCAGTTCTTC.

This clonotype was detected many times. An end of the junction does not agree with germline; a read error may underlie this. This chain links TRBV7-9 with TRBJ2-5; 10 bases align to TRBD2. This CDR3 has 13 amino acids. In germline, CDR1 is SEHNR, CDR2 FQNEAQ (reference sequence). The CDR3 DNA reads TGTGCCAGCAGCGTAGCGGGAGGCGAGACCCAGTACTTC. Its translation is CASSVAGGETQYF.

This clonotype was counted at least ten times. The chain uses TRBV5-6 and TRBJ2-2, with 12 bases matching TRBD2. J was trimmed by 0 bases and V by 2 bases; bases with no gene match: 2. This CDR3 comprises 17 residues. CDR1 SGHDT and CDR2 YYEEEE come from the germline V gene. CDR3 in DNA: TGTGCCAGCAGCTTACTAGCGGGGGGCGCGAACACCGGGGAGCTGTTTTTT. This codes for CASSLLAGGANTGELFF.

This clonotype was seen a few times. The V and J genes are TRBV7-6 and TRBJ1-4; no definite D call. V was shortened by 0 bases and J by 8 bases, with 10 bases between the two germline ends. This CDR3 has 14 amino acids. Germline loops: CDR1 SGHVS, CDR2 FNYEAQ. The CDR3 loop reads CASSLAGVGEKLFF. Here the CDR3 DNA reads TGTGCCAGCAGCTTAGCCGGGGTTGGGGAAAAACTGTTTTTT. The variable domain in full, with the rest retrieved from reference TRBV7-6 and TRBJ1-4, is GAGVSQSPRYKVTKRGQDVALRCDPISGHVSLYWYRQALGQGPEFLTYFNYEAQQDKSGLPNDRFSAERPEGSISTLTIQRTEQRDSAMYRCASSLAGVGEKLFFGSGTQLSVL.

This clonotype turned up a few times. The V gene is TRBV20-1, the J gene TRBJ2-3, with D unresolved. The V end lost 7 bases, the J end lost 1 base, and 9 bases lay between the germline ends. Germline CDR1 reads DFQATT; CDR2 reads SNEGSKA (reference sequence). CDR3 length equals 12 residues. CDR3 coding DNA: TGCAGTGGGGAAAGGGGCACAGATACGCAGTATTTT. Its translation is CSGERGTDTQYF.

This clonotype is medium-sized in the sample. DNA of the CDR3: TGTGCCAGCAGCTTAGGTCCGGGAGGGGAGACCCAGTACTTC. This translates into CASSLGPGGETQYF. The chain couples TRBV11-2 to TRBJ2-5; 8 bases are shared with TRBD2. The V and J ends lost 1 base and 5 bases, in that order; junction bases with no gene match: 3. CDR3 length equals 14 residues. CDR1 SGHAT and CDR2 FQNNGV come from the germline V gene.

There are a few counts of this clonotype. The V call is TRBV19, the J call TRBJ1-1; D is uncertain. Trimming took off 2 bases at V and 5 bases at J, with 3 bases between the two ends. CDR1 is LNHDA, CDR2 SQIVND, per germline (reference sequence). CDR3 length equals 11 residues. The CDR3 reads CASSIWTEAFF. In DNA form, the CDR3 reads TGTGCCAGTAGTATATGGACTGAAGCTTTCTTT.

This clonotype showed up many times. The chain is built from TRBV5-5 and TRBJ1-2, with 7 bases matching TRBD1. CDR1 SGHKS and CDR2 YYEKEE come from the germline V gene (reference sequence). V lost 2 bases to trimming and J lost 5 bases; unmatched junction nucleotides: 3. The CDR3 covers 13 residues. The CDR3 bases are TGTGCCAGCAGCTTAGAGGGGGCGTATGGCTACACCTTC. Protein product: CASSLEGAYGYTF.

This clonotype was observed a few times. The DNA for the CDR3 is TGTGCCAGCAGTTACAGGTGGAACACTGAAGCTTTCTTT. Translation gives CASSYRWNTEAFF. This chain uses TRBV6-6 with TRBJ1-1, with D hard to call. This CDR3 is 13 amino acids long. Germline V lookup: CDR1 MNHNY, CDR2 SVGAGI (reference sequence). V dropped 2 bases and J dropped 1 base, with 5 bases sitting between them.

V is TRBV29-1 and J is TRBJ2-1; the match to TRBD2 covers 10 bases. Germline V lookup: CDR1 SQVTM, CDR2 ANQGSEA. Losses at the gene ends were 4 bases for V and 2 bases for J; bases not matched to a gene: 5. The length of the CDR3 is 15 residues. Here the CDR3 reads CSVGQREGPYNEQFF. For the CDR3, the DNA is TGCAGCGTTGGCCAGCGGGAGGGCCCCTACAATGAGCAGTTCTTC.

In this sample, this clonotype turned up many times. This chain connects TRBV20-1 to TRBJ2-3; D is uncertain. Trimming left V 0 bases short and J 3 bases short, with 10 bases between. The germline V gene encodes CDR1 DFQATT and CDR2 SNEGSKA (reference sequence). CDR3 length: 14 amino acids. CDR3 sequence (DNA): TGCAGTGCTAGAGATACCGAAGGGACAGATACGCAGTATTTT. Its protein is CSARDTEGTDTQYF.

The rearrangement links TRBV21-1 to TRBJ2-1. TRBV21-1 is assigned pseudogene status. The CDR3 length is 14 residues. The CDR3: CASFFAGGLNEQFF. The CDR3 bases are TGTGCCAGCTTTTTCGCGGGAGGTCTCAATGAGCAGTTCTTC.

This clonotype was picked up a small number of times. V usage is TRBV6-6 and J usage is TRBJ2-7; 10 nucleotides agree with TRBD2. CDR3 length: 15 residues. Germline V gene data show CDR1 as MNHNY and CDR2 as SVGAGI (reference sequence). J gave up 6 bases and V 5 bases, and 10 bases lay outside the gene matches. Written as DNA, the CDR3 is TGTGCCAGCAGTCCACCGGGACTAGCGCCCCTCGAGCAGTACTTC. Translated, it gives CASSPPGLAPLEQYF.

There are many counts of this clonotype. The CDR3 DNA reads as TGTGCCAGCAGTTTTCGAGGGACTAGCGGGAAGGCTGAGCAGTTCTTC. Its translation: CASSFRGTSGKAEQFF. V is TRBV12-3 or TRBV12-4 and J is TRBJ2-1; 13 nucleotides line up with TRBD2. There are 16 residues in the CDR3. V shed 3 bases, J shed 9 bases, and the junction held 8 bases outside the gene matches.

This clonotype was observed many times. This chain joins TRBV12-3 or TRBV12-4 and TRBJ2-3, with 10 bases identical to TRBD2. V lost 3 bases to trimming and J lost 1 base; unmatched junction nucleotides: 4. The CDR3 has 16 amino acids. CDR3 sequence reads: CASSFSGGRRTDTQYF. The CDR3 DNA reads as TGTGCCAGCAGTTTTAGCGGGGGGCGTCGCACAGATACGCAGTATTTT.

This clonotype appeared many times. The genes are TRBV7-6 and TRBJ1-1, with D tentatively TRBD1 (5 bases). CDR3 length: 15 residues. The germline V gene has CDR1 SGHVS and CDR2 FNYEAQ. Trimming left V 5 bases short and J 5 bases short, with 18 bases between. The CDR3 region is CASSSQSDGGTEAFF. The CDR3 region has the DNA TGTGCCAGCAGCAGCCAAAGCGACGGGGGTACTGAAGCTTTCTTT.

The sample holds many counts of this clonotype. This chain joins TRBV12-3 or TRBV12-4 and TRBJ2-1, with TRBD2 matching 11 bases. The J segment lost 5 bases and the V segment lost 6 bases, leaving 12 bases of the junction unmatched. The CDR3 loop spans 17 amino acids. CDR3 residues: CASRKYTGTSGDNEQFF. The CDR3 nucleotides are TGTGCCAGCAGAAAATACACCGGGACTAGCGGCGACAATGAGCAGTTCTTC.